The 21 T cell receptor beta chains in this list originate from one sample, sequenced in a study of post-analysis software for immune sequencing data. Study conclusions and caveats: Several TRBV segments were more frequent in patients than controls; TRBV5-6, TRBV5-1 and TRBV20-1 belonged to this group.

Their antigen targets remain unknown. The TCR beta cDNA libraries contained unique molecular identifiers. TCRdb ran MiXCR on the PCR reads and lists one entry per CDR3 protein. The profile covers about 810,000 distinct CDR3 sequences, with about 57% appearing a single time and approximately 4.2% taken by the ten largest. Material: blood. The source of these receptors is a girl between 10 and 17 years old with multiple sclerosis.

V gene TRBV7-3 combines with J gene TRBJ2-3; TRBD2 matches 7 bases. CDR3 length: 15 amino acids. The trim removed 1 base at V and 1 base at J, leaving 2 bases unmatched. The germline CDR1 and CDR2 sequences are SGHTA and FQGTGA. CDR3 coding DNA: TGTGCCAGCAGCTTAAGCGGGAGCCGCACAGATACGCAGTATTTT. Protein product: CASSLSGSRTDTQYF.

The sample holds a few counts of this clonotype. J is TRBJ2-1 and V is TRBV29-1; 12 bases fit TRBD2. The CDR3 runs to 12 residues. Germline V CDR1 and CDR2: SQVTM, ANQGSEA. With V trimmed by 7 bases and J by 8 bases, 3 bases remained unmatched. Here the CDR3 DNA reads TGCAGCGCGACTAGCGGGAGCCATGAGCAGTTCTTC. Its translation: CSATSGSHEQFF.

The DNA for the CDR3 is TGTGCCAGCAGTCATACTAGCTACGAGACCCAGTACTTC. Translation gives CASSHTSYETQYF. The chain employs TRBV6-2 or TRBV6-3 and TRBJ2-7; D perhaps matches TRBD2 (6 bases). The J call is doubtful: the DNA matches TRBJ2-5 better. The CDR3 has 13 residues. Looked up from germline, CDR1 is MNHEY and CDR2 is SVGEGT.

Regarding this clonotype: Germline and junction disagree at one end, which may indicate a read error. CDR3 sequence: CASSSPEAGWADMQYF. The DNA of the CDR3 is TGTGCCAGCAGTTCCCCCGAAGCGGGATGGGCAGATATGCAGTATTTT. This sequence joins TRBV12-3 or TRBV12-4 and TRBJ2-3, with 7 bases aligning to TRBD2. This CDR3 contains 16 residues.

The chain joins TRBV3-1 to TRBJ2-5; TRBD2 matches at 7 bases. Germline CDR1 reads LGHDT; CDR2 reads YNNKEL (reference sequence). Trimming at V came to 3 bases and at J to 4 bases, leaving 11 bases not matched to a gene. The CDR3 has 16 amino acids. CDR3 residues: CASSHPFGGRGETQYF. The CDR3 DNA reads TGTGCCAGCAGCCATCCTTTCGGGGGGAGAGGAGAGACCCAGTACTTC.

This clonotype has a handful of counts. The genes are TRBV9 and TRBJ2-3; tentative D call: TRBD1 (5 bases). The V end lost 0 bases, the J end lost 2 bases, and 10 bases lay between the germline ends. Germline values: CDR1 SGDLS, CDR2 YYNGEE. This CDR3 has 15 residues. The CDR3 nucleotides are TGTGCCAGCAGCGTAGACCAGGGTCCCACAGATACGCAGTATTTT. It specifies CASSVDQGPTDTQYF.

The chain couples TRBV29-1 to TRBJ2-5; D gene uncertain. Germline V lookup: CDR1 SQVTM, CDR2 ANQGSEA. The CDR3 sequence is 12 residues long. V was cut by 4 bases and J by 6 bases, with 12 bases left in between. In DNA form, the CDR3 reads TGCAGCGTTGGGGATAGATGGAAGACCCAGTACTTC. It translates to CSVGDRWKTQYF. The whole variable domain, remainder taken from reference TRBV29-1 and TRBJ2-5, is SAVISQKPSRDICQRGTSLTIQCQVDSQVTMMFWYRQQPGQSLTLIATANQGSEATYESGFVIDKFPISRPNLTFSTLTVSNMSPEDSSIYLCSVGDRWKTQYFGPGTRLLVL.

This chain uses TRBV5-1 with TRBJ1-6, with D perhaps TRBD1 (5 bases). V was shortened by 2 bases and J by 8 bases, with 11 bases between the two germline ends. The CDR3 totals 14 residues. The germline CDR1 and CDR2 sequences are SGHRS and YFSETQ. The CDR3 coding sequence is TGCGCCAGCAGCTTCGGGGGTAATGATTCACCCCTCCACTTT. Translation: CASSFGGNDSPLHF.

CDR3: CSASSASGGLSYNEQFF. Written as DNA, the CDR3 is TGCAGTGCTAGTAGTGCTAGCGGGGGGCTATCCTACAATGAGCAGTTCTTC. The V call is TRBV20-1, the J call TRBJ2-1; TRBD2 matches at 11 bases. J gave up 1 base and V 3 bases, and 8 bases lay outside the gene matches. Germline V lookup: CDR1 DFQATT, CDR2 SNEGSKA (reference sequence). The length of the CDR3 is 17 residues.

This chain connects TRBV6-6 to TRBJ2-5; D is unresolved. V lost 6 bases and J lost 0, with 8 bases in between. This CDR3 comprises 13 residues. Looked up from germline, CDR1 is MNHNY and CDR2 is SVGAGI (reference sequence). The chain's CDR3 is CASSLRYQETQYF. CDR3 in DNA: TGTGCCAGCAGCCTTCGGTACCAAGAGACCCAGTACTTC.

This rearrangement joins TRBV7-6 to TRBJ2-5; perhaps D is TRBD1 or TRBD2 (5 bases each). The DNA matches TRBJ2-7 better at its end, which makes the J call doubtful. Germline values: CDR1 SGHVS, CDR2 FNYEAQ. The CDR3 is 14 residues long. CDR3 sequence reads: CASSPPGTPYEQYF. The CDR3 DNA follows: TGTGCCAGCAGCCCCCCTGGGACCCCCTACGAGCAGTACTTC.

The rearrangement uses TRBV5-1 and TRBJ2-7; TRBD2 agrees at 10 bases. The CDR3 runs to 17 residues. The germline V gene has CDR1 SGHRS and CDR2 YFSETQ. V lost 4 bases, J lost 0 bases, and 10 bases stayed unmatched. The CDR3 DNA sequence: TGCGCCAGCAGCCTTGCTAGCGGGGGAGGAGGCTCCTACGAGCAGTACTTC. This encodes CASSLASGGGGSYEQYF.

CDR3 nucleotides: TGCAGCGTTGAGGACAGGCGCAAGCTCGAGCAGTACTTC. It yields the protein CSVEDRRKLEQYF. The chain joins TRBV29-1 to TRBJ2-7, with TRBD1 matching 7 bases. This CDR3 is built from 13 residues. V was pared by 3 bases and J by 6 bases, with 8 bases of the junction left unmatched. Germline CDR1 reads SQVTM; CDR2 reads ANQGSEA.

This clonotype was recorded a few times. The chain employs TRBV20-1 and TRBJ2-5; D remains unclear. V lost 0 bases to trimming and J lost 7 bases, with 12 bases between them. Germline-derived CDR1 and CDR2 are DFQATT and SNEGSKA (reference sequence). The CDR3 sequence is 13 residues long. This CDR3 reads CSARDSSGGTQYF. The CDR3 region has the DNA TGCAGTGCTAGAGACTCGTCCGGCGGGACCCAGTACTTC.

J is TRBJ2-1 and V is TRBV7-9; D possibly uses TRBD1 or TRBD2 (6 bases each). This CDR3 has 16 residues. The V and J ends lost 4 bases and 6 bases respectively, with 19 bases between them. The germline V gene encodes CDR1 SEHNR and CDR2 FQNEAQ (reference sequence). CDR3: CASSSWRGVPVNEQFF. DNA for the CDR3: TGTGCCAGCAGCTCCTGGAGGGGGGTTCCCGTCAATGAGCAGTTCTTC. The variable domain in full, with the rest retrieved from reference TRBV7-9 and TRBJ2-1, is DTGVSQNPRHKITKRGQNVTFRCDPISEHNRLYWYRQTLGQGPEFLTYFQNEAQLEKSRLLSDRFSAERPKGSFSTLEIQRTEQGDSAMYLCASSSWRGVPVNEQFFGPGTRLTVL.

CDR3 in DNA: TGTGCCAGCAGTGACTCGTCCGGGACAGGTCATAATGAGCAGTTCTTC. Translating it yields CASSDSSGTGHNEQFF. J is TRBJ2-1 and V is TRBV6-4; 8 bases are a match to TRBD1. With V trimmed by 0 bases and J by 7 bases, 8 bases remained unmatched. Per germline, CDR1 MRHNA and CDR2 SNTAGT. This CDR3 spans 16 amino acids.

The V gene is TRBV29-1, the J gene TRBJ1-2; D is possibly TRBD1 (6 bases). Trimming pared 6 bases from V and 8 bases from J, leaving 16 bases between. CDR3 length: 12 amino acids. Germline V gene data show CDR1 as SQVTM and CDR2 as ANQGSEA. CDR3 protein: CSVPRRGAGYTF. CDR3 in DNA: TGCAGCGTCCCACGGAGGGGGGCCGGCTACACCTTC.

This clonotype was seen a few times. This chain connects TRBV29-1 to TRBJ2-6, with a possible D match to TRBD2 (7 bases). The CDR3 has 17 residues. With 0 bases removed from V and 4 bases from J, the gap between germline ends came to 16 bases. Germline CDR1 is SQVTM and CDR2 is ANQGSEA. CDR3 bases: TGCAGCGTTGAAGAGAAGGGGGGGGCGAACGGGGCCAACGTCCTGACTTTC. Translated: CSVEEKGGANGANVLTF.

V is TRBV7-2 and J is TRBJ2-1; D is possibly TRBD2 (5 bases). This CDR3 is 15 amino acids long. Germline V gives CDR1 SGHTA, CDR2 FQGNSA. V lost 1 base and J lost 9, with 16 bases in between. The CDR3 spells CASSLDLDWTPEQFF. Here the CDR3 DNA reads TGTGCCAGCAGCTTAGACTTAGACTGGACTCCTGAGCAGTTCTTC.

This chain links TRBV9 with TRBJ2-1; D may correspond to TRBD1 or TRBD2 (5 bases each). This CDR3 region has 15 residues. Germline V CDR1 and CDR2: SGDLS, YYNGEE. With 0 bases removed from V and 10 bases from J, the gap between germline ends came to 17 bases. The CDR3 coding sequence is TGTGCCAGCAGCGTAGACGGGGCCAGCGCCTACGAGCAGTTCTTC. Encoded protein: CASSVDGASAYEQFF.

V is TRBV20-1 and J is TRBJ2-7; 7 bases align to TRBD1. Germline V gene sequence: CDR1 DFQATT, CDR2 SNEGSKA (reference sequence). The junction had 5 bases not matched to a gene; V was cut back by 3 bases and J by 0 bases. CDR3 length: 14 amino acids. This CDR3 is CSARHGQASYEQYF. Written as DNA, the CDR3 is TGCAGTGCTAGGCACGGACAGGCCTCCTACGAGCAGTACTTC.